Each of the 32 T cell receptor beta chains below was sequenced from the same sample in a study of shared clonotypes between healthy human individuals. Method: immunoSEQ multiplex PCR; TCRdb's copy keeps in-frame clones and lacks some. This sample has 400,000 to 500,000 clones, with around 80% found just once. Sequencing was done on a sample of PBMCs. Receptors originate from a woman in her forties in good health. Some clones in this sample may be carry-over from other donors' samples.

The CDR3 DNA is TGTGCCAGCAGTGTATGGACAGGCAACACTGAAGCTTTCTTT. Translated: CASSVWTGNTEAFF. The chain joins TRBV6-1 to TRBJ1-1; 7 bases match TRBD1. With 4 bases clipped from V and 2 bases from J, the junction kept 4 bases outside the gene matches. Germline V CDR1 and CDR2: MNHNS, SASEGT. This CDR3 spans 14 amino acids.

This clone showed up just a few times. The genes are TRBV5-1 and TRBJ2-2; TRBD1 might be the D (5 bases). The CDR3 is made up of 14 amino acids. Per germline, CDR1 SGHRS and CDR2 YFSETQ. Trimming left V 3 bases short and J 1 base short, with 7 bases between. The DNA of the CDR3 is TGCGCCAGCAGCTACACAGGGAACACCGGGGAGCTGTTTTTT. As protein: CASSYTGNTGELFF.

Concerning this clone: The sample contains more than one DNA sequence encoding this CDR3. The chain is built from TRBV2 and TRBJ2-3; D is uncertain. The CDR3 consists of 10 residues. The V gene lost 8 bases and the J gene lost 3 bases, with 3 bases spanning the gap. Germline values: CDR1 SNHLY, CDR2 FYNNEI. DNA for the CDR3: TGTGCCAGCCAGACAGATACGCAGTATTTT. This codes for CASQTDTQYF.

V and J are TRBV9 and TRBJ2-1, with 8 bases identical to TRBD2. Trimming took 5 bases from V and 4 from J; bases not matched to a gene: 8. This CDR3 region has 15 residues. Germline V gives CDR1 SGDLS, CDR2 YYNGEE. CDR3 amino acids: CASSQTSGAYNEQFF. DNA for the CDR3: TGTGCCAGCAGTCAAACTAGCGGAGCTTACAATGAGCAGTTCTTC.

This chain uses TRBV5-5 with TRBJ2-5; TRBD2 matches 7 bases. Trimming cost V 3 bases and J 5 bases; bases outside gene matches: 13. There are 16 residues in the CDR3. The V gene's germline CDR1 is SGHKS and CDR2 YYEKEE (reference sequence). The CDR3 loop is CASSSTLQTSRETQYF. CDR3 DNA sequence: TGTGCCAGCAGCTCCACCTTGCAGACTAGCCGCGAGACCCAGTACTTC.

The count of this clone is one. The chain joins TRBV9 to TRBJ2-3; 8 bases agree with TRBD1. Per germline, CDR1 SGDLS and CDR2 YYNGEE. The length of the CDR3 is 16 residues. V was clipped by 3 bases and J by 0 bases; unmatched bases: 6. The chain's CDR3 is CASSGSGTGSTDTQYF. CDR3 in DNA: TGTGCCAGCAGCGGATCCGGGACAGGAAGCACAGATACGCAGTATTTT.

For the CDR3, the DNA is TGTGCCAGCAGTTTAGCGCGGGTCGATTACGAGCAGTACTTC. Translation gives CASSLARVDYEQYF. This sequence joins TRBV28 and TRBJ2-7, with a possible D match to TRBD2 (5 bases). V gave up 2 bases and J gave up 4 bases, with 12 bases separating them. Germline assignment: CDR1 MDHEN and CDR2 SYDVKM. This CDR3 spans 14 amino acids.

V gene TRBV5-5 combines with J gene TRBJ2-7, with TRBD1 matching 9 bases. Germline CDR1 reads SGHKS; CDR2 reads YYEKEE (reference sequence). CDR3 size: 12 residues. V lost 4 bases and J lost 4; bases outside the gene matches: 0. CDR3 coding DNA: TGTGCCAGCAGCGACAGGGGGTACGAGCAGTACTTC. It specifies CASSDRGYEQYF.

V gene TRBV5-8 combines with J gene TRBJ1-2; the D gene is possibly TRBD1 (5 bases). This CDR3 is 14 amino acids long. Germline CDR1 is SGHTS and CDR2 is YDEGEE. Trimming removed 6 bases from V and 6 bases from J, with 18 bases in between. DNA of the CDR3: TGTGCCAGCACCCCTCGAGGGGATCCCAATGGCTACACCTTC. It translates to CASTPRGDPNGYTF.

The chain couples TRBV28 to TRBJ1-4, with 7 bases identical to TRBD1. The CDR3 loop spans 15 amino acids. V was pared by 5 bases and J by 7 bases, with 10 bases of the junction left unmatched. Germline CDR1 MDHEN, CDR2 SYDVKM. The CDR3 is CASSQPTTGVEKLFF. CDR3 sequence (DNA): TGTGCCAGCAGTCAACCTACTACAGGGGTTGAAAAACTGTTTTTT.

The V and J genes are TRBV28 and TRBJ1-1; D might be TRBD1 (6 bases). Germline V lookup: CDR1 MDHEN, CDR2 SYDVKM. This CDR3 has 20 residues. The ends were cut back, 2 bases at V and 3 bases at J, with 28 bases in the middle. CDR3 DNA sequence: TGTGCCAGCAGTTTAGCGAATAGGGGGGGGGTTACCATCCCGGACACTGAAGCTTTCTTT. It specifies CASSLANRGGVTIPDTEAFF.

The chain employs TRBV28 and TRBJ1-4; no definite D call. Germline CDR1 MDHEN, CDR2 SYDVKM. The V end was cut by 6 bases, the J end by 4 bases, with 3 bases between. This CDR3 contains 11 residues. For the CDR3, the DNA is TGTGCCAGCAGGTATAATGAAAAACTGTTTTTT. As protein: CASRYNEKLFF.

Points on this clone: The same CDR3 can be traced to other DNA sequences in this sample. This chain connects TRBV28 to TRBJ1-6, with a possible D match to TRBD1 (5 bases). Germline V gene data show CDR1 as MDHEN and CDR2 as SYDVKM. V was clipped by 6 bases and J by 5 bases, with 11 bases between them. The CDR3 is 14 amino acids. The CDR3 sequence is CASRGTGDNSPLHF. CDR3 in DNA: TGTGCCAGCAGGGGGACGGGGGATAATTCACCCCTCCACTTT.

The V gene is TRBV5-1, the J gene TRBJ1-1; D is uncertain. The CDR3 covers 12 residues. V was clipped by 5 bases and J by 1 base, with 6 bases between them. Germline assignment: CDR1 SGHRS and CDR2 YFSETQ. CDR3: CASREANTEAFF. The CDR3 bases are TGCGCCAGCAGGGAAGCGAACACTGAAGCTTTCTTT.

The chain employs TRBV7-8 and TRBJ2-6; 7 bases map to TRBD1. The V gene's germline CDR1 is SGHVS and CDR2 FQNEAQ. The CDR3 runs 15 residues. Unmatched junction bases numbered 4, after V lost 2 bases and J lost 6 bases. Here the CDR3 reads CASSLNRGQANVLTF. CDR3 coding DNA: TGTGCCAGCAGCTTAAATAGGGGGCAGGCCAACGTCCTGACTTTC.

The chain uses TRBV4-1 and TRBJ2-1, with D perhaps given as TRBD1 or TRBD2 (5 bases each). The CDR3 is made up of 16 amino acids. Trimming left V 3 bases short and J 6 bases short, with 18 bases between. Germline V gene data show CDR1 as MGHRA and CDR2 as YSYEKL. The CDR3 region has the DNA TGCGCCAGCAGCCATGCGTTTGGCCGAGGGGCCAATGAGCAGTTCTTC. This gives the protein CASSHAFGRGANEQFF.

This clone was seen only a few times. The V gene is TRBV27, the J gene TRBJ1-1, with 7 bases lining up with TRBD1. V gave up 3 bases and J gave up 11 bases; unmatched junction bases: 9. The CDR3 runs to 13 residues. Per the germline V gene, CDR1 is MNHEY and CDR2 is SMNVEV (reference sequence). CDR3 amino acids: CASSFYPTGLAFF. Here the CDR3 DNA reads TGTGCCAGCAGTTTTTATCCGACAGGGTTGGCTTTCTTT.

V gene TRBV30 combines with J gene TRBJ2-1; 11 bases agree with TRBD2. This CDR3 has 17 residues. V shed 3 bases, J shed 0 bases, and the junction held 7 bases outside the gene matches. CDR1 and CDR2 (germline): GTSNPN, SVGIG (reference sequence). The CDR3 DNA sequence: TGTGCCTGGAGCGCTAGCGGGAGGACCAGCTCCTACAATGAGCAGTTCTTC. The encoded protein is CAWSASGRTSSYNEQFF.

The rearrangement links TRBV7-3 to TRBJ1-2; D perhaps matches TRBD1 (6 bases). The CDR3 loop spans 19 amino acids. Trimming removed 2 bases at V and 0 bases at J, with 22 bases between. CDR1 and CDR2 from the germline V gene are SGHTA and FQGTGA. CDR3 DNA sequence: TGTGCCAGCAGCTTATTCGACCACACAGACAGGTTAGCTAACTATGGCTACACCTTC. Encoded protein: CASSLFDHTDRLANYGYTF.

The V gene is TRBV5-6, the J gene TRBJ2-7; a weak D match, TRBD1 (5 bases). V gave up 1 base and J gave up 5 bases, with 10 bases separating them. The germline CDR1 and CDR2 sequences are SGHDT and YYEEEE. CDR3 length: 13 residues. Written as DNA, the CDR3 is TGTGCCAGCAGCTTGTTAACAGGTAACGAGCAGTACTTC. Protein sequence: CASSLLTGNEQYF.

The chain is built from TRBV27 and TRBJ2-3, with D unresolved. CDR1 is MNHEY, CDR2 SMNVEV, per germline (reference sequence). V dropped 5 bases and J dropped 0 bases, with 6 bases sitting between them. The CDR3 covers 13 residues. In DNA, the CDR3 is TGTGCCAGCAGTCACTACAGCACAGATACGCAGTATTTT. Protein: CASSHYSTDTQYF.

The chain has TRBV19 and TRBJ2-3, with D perhaps assigned TRBD1 or TRBD2 (6 bases each). Germline-derived CDR1 and CDR2 are LNHDA and SQIVND (reference sequence). This CDR3 is built from 15 residues. V lost 3 bases and J 0 bases, leaving 10 bases between the germline ends. CDR3 loop: CASSIVGGSTDTQYF. CDR3 nucleotide sequence: TGTGCCAGTAGTATCGTCGGGGGCAGCACAGATACGCAGTATTTT.

This chain links TRBV27 with TRBJ2-5, with 7 nucleotides matching TRBD1. The CDR3 covers 15 residues. Per germline, CDR1 MNHEY and CDR2 SMNVEV (reference sequence). V shed 1 base, J shed 5 bases, and the junction held 7 bases outside the gene matches. The CDR3 here is CASSLYGQAYETQYF. The CDR3 DNA reads as TGTGCCAGCAGTTTATATGGACAGGCCTATGAGACCCAGTACTTC.

The chain recombines TRBV5-1 with TRBJ2-5; D is ambiguous. Germline V lookup: CDR1 SGHRS, CDR2 YFSETQ. This CDR3 region has 13 residues. Trimming left V 4 bases short and J 1 base short, with 8 bases between. As DNA, the CDR3 is TGCGCCAGCAGCGGGTCCCCCCAAGAGACCCAGTACTTC. Translating gives CASSGSPQETQYF.

This clone was detected only once. The chain is built from TRBV4-3 and TRBJ2-3; TRBD1 is a possible D gene (5 bases). CDR3 length: 18 residues. V lost 4 bases, J lost 2 bases, and 22 bases lay in between. Germline lookup yields CDR1 LGHNA and CDR2 YSLEER. CDR3 in amino acids: CASSPGKDGHHFTDTQYF. The CDR3 nucleotides read TGCGCCAGCAGCCCCGGCAAAGATGGACATCACTTCACAGATACGCAGTATTTT.

The CDR3 bases are TGTGCCAGCAGCTGGGGGACAGGGGATAACACTGAAGCTTTCTTT. Translation: CASSWGTGDNTEAFF. The rearrangement links TRBV5-6 to TRBJ1-1; 10 bases match TRBD1. CDR3 length: 15 amino acids. Germline values: CDR1 SGHDT, CDR2 YYEEEE. The V segment lost 3 bases and the J segment 2 bases; nucleotides outside the gene matches: 4. Variable domain in full (rest from reference TRBV5-6 and TRBJ1-1): DAGVTQSPTHLIKTRGQQVTLRCSPKSGHDTVSWYQQALGQGPQFIFQYYEEEERQRGNFPDRFSGHQFPNYSSELNVNALLLGDSALYLCASSWGTGDNTEAFFGQGTRLTVV.

The chain uses TRBV19 and TRBJ2-6; no clear D gene. Germline CDR1 and CDR2: LNHDA and SQIVND (reference sequence). V was trimmed by 3 bases and J by 12 bases, leaving 9 bases between them. The CDR3 loop spans 12 amino acids. In DNA form, the CDR3 reads TGTGCCAGTAGTATCCGAAATGTCGTCCTGACTTTC. As protein: CASSIRNVVLTF.

The chain couples TRBV27 to TRBJ2-3; 10 nucleotides agree with TRBD2. The CDR3 is made up of 16 amino acids. The ends lost 5 bases at V and 6 bases at J; junction bases unmatched: 11. Germline lookup yields CDR1 MNHEY and CDR2 SMNVEV (reference sequence). As DNA, the CDR3 is TGTGCCAGCAGTCCTGGGAGCGGGAGGGCCCGGGATACGCAGTATTTT. Translation gives CASSPGSGRARDTQYF.

The rearrangement joins TRBV7-9 to TRBJ2-2, with TRBD1 matching 9 bases. Germline trimming cut 5 bases from V and 7 bases from J; bases unmatched to any gene: 11. Per germline, CDR1 SEHNR and CDR2 FQNEAQ (reference sequence). This CDR3 comprises 16 residues. CDR3 sequence reads: CASSPNGQGPLGELFF. The DNA of the CDR3 is TGTGCCAGCAGCCCCAACGGACAGGGGCCCCTCGGGGAGCTGTTTTTT. The variable domain in full, completed from reference TRBV7-9 and TRBJ2-2, reads DTGVSQNPRHKITKRGQNVTFRCDPISEHNRLYWYRQTLGQGPEFLTYFQNEAQLEKSRLLSDRFSAERPKGSFSTLEIQRTEQGDSAMYLCASSPNGQGPLGELFFGEGSRLTVL.

As to this clone: One junction end disagrees with the germline gene, perhaps due to a read error. CDR3 sequence (DNA): TGTGCTAGCAGCCGAGGGGCGGGGGGTGAGCAGTTCTTC. Translation: CASSRGAGGEQFF. The genes are TRBV7-7 and TRBJ2-1; 8 bases fit TRBD2. This CDR3 contains 13 residues. Germline V gene lookup returns CDR1 SSHAT and CDR2 FNYEAQ (reference sequence).

This chain uses TRBV30 with TRBJ2-1; 12 nucleotides match TRBD2. V was clipped by 5 bases and J by 10 bases; unmatched bases: 3. This CDR3 spans 12 amino acids. Germline lookup yields CDR1 GTSNPN and CDR2 SVGIG (reference sequence). CDR3 bases: TGTGCCTGGGGACTAGCGGGAATCGAGCAGTTCTTC. Its translation is CAWGLAGIEQFF.

This chain connects TRBV28 to TRBJ2-1, with TRBD2 matching 7 bases. In germline, CDR1 is MDHEN, CDR2 SYDVKM. The CDR3 runs 16 residues. V was clipped by 3 bases and J by 5 bases; unmatched bases: 10. CDR3 in amino acids: CASSLAAAGENNEQFF. The CDR3 region has the DNA TGTGCCAGCAGTTTGGCGGCTGCGGGAGAGAACAATGAGCAGTTCTTC.